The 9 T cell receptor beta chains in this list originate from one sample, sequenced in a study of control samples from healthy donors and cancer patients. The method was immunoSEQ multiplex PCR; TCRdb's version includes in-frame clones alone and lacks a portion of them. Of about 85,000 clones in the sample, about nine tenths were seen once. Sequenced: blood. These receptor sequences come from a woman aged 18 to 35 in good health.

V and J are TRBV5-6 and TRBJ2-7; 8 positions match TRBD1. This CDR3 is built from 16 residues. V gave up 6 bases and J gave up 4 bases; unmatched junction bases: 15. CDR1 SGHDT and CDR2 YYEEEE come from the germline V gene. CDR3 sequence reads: CASNPSGRQGTYEQYF. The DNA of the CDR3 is TGTGCCAGCAACCCATCGGGCCGACAGGGGACATACGAGCAGTACTTC.

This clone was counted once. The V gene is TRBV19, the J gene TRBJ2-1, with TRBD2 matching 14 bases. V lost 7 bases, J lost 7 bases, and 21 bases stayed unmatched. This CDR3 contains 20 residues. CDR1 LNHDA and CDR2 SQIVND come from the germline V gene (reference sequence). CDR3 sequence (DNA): TGTGCCAGTAACAAACAATGGACAGTGACTAGCGGGGGGGCAAAGAATGAGCAGTTCTTC. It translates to CASNKQWTVTSGGAKNEQFF.

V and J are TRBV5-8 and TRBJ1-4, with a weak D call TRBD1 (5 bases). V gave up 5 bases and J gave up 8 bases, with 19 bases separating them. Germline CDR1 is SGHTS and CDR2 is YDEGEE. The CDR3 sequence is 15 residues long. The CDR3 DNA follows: TGTGCCAGCAGTGTCACGGGACGAGGGTTGGAAAAACTGTTTTTT. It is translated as CASSVTGRGLEKLFF.

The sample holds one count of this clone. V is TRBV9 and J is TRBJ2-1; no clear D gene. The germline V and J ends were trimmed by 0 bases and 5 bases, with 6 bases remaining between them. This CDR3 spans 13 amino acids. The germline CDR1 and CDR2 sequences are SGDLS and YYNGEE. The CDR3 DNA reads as TGTGCCAGCAGCGTAGACTACAACAATGAGCAGTTCTTC. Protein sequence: CASSVDYNNEQFF.

For the CDR3, the DNA is TGCAGTGCGTCCTTAGAAGCTTTCTTT. Translation: CSASLEAFF. The chain has TRBV20-1 and TRBJ1-1; the D is unclear. From germline, CDR1 is DFQATT and CDR2 SNEGSKA (reference sequence). Trimming removed 6 bases at V and 8 bases at J, with 7 bases between. The CDR3 consists of 9 residues.

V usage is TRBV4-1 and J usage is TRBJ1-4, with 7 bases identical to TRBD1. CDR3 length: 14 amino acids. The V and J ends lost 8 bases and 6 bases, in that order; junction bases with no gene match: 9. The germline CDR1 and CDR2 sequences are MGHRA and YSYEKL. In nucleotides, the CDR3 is TGCGCCAGCGGGAAAGGGGGCGAGTATGAAAAACTGTTTTTT. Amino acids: CASGKGGEYEKLFF.

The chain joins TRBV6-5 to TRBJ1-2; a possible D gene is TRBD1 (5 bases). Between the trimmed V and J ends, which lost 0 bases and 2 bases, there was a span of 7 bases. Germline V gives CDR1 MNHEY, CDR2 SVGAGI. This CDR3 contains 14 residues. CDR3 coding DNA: TGTGCCAGCAGTTACTCCGGGGGGAACTATGGCTACACCTTC. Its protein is CASSYSGGNYGYTF.

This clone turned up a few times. The CDR3 DNA sequence: TGTGCCAGCAGTATGGGGGACTCTTATGGCTACACCTTC. Translated: CASSMGDSYGYTF. The rearrangement links TRBV2 to TRBJ1-2, with D maybe TRBD1 (5 bases). CDR1 SNHLY and CDR2 FYNNEI come from the germline V gene. The CDR3 sequence is 13 residues long. The V gene lost 5 bases and the J gene lost 5 bases, with 12 bases spanning the gap.

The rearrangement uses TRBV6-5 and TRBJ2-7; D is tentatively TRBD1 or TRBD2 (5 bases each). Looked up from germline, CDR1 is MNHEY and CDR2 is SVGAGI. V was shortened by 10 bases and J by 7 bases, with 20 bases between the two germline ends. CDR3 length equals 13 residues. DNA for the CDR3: TGTGCCACCAGGTCGGCTCATTGGGGGGAGCAGTACTTC. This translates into CATRSAHWGEQYF.